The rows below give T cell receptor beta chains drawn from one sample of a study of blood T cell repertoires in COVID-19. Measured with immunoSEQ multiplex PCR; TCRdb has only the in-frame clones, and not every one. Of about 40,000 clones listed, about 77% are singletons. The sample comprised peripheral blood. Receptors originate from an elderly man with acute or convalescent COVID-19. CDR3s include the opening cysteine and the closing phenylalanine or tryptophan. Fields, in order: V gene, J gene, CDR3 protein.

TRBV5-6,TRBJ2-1,CASSGGSSTLYNEQFF
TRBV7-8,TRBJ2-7,CASSASSYEQYF
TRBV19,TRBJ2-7,CASSDGLYEQYF
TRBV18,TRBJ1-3,CASSPTKAARDTIYF
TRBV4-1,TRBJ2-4,CASSPQGTGLAKNIQYF
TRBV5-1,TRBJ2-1,CASGQGGNEQFF
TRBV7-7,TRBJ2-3,CASSLLRADTQYF
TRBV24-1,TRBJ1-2,CATSDNRQGGYTF
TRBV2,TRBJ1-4,CATSRDETNEKLFF
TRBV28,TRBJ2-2,CASSLLVARREGPDTGELFF
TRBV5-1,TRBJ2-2,CASSLDSTGELFF
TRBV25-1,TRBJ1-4,CASSERSPLNEKLFF
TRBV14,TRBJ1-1,CASSQDEGALNTEAFF
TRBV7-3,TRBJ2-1,CASSLNPAGTYNEQFF
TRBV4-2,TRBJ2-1,CASSSLGGQEQFF
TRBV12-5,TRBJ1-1,CASGLVSGFGTEAFF
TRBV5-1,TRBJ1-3,CASSLGGQGNTIYF
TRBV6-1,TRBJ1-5,CASSENRQPQHF
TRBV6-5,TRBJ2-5,CASRERDNQETQYF
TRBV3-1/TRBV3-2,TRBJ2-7,CASSQRTSGGWYEQYF
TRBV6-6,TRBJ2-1,CASNSWNEQFF
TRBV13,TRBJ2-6,CASSFTGWGSSGANVLTF
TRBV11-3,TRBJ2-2,CASSLEGGSGELFF
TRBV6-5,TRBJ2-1,CASRNSGGYYEQFF
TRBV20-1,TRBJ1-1,CSATGAGEAFF
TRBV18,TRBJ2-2,CASSPPRVQPTSLGGELFF
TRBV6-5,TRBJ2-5,CASSYSYRQETQYF
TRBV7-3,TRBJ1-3,CASSLGSGGSGNTIYF
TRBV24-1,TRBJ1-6,CATSPLQGARSPLHF
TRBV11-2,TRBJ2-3,CASSLHRTSGADTQYF
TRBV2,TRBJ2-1,CASGGLAGYNEQFF
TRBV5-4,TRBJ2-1,CASSLSLAGVEQFF
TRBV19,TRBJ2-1,CASSMASGRPYNEQFF
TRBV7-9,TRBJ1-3,CASSRTGGEGNTIYF
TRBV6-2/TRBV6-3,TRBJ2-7,CASSYSTQGGEQYF
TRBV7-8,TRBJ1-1,CASSSRGSGWNTEAFF
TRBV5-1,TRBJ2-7,CASRGQGSNNEQYF
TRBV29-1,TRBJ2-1,CSVGLVREQFF
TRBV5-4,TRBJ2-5,CASRLAGTQETQYF
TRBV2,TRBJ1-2,CASNQANYGYTF
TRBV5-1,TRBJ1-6,CASSVRHDNNSPLHF
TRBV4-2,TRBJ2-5,CASSQVGLAVKETQYF
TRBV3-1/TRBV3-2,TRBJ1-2,CASSQDGGVDGYTF
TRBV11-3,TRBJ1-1,CASSSDTNTEAFF
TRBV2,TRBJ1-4,CASSTTQGAREKLFF
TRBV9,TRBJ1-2,CASSPNTGDGYTF
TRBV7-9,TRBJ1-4,CASSLEGRAGEKLFF
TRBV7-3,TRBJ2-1,CASSLRREGHNEQFF
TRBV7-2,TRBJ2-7,CASSLGTRPPIKQYF
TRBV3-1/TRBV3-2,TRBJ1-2,CASSQGGQGYGYTF
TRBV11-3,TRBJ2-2,CASSLGQGNTGELFF
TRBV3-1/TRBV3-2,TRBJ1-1,CASSPYQGAQGEAFF
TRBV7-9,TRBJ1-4,CASSLTENEKLFF
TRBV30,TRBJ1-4,CAWSALSMGRNEKLFF
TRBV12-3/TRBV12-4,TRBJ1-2,CASSLTVYGYTF
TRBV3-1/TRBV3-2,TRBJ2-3,CASSQPSSGSEADTQYF
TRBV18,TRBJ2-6,CASSQRQGGSSGANVLTF
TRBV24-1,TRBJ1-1,CATSARQGKNTEAFF
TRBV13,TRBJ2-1,CASSLSQRGGDEQFF
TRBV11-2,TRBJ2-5,CASSLALAGGPVGETQYF